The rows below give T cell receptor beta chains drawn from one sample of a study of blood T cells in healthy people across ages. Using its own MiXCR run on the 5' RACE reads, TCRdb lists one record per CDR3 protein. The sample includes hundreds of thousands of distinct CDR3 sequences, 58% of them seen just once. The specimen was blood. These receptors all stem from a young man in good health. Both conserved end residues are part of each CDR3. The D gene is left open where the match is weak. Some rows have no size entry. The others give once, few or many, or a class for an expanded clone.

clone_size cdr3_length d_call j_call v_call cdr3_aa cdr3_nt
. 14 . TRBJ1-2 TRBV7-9 CASSLTVGDTGYTF TGTGCCAGCAGCTTAACGGTTGGGGATACTGGCTACACCTTC
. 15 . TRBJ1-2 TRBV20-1 CSARGGDGQNHGYTF TGCAGTGCTAGGGGCGGGGACGGACAGAACCATGGCTACACCTTC
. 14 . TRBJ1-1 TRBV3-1 CASTLRWGNTEAFF TGTGCCAGCACCCTGAGATGGGGGAACACTGAAGCTTTCTTT
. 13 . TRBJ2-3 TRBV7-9 CATDLQGLNTQYF TGTGCCACCGATCTTCAGGGACTTAATACGCAGTATTTT
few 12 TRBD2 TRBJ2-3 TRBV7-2 CASSYSGRTQYF TGTGCCAGCAGTTATAGCGGGAGAACGCAGTATTTT
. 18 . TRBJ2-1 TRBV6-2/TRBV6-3 CASSFGPPRASSYNEQFF TGTGCCAGCAGTTTCGGCCCTCCGCGGGCGAGCTCCTACAATGAGCAGTTCTTC
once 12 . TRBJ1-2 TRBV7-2 CAVAAGPYGYTF TGTGCCGTCGCGGCAGGGCCCTATGGCTACACCTTC
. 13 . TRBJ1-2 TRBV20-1 CSASQQTNYGYTF TGCAGTGCTAGTCAACAGACTAACTATGGCTACACCTTC
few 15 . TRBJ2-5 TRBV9 CASSEGGVYQETQYF TGTGCCAGCAGTGAGGGGGGCGTGTACCAAGAGACCCAGTACTTC
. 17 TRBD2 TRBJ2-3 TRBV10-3 CAISEIGTSYYTDTQYF TGTGCCATCAGTGAGATCGGGACTAGCTATTACACAGATACGCAGTATTTT
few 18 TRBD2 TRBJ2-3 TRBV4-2 CASSPYGGLAGAGDTQYF TGTGCCAGCAGCCCATACGGGGGACTAGCGGGGGCGGGAGATACGCAGTATTTT
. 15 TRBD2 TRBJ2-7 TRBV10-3 CAISPTTSGPYEQYF TGTGCCATCAGCCCAACCACTAGCGGCCCCTACGAGCAGTACTTC
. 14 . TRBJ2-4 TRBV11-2 CASSLGQFKNIQYF TGTGCCAGCAGCCTCGGACAGTTCAAAAACATTCAGTACTTC
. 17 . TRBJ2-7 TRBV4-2 CARSQEVSGLTINEQYF TGTGCCCGCAGCCAAGAAGTGTCGGGACTCACCATCAATGAGCAGTACTTC
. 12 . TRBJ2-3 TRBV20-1 CSAPTSVDTQYF TGCAGTGCTCCCACCTCGGTAGATACGCAGTATTTT
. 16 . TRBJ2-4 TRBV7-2 CASSPRALGNKNIQYF TGTGCCAGCAGCCCGCGGGCCTTAGGGAATAAAAACATTCAGTACTTC
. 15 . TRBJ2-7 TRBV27 CASRYSGGPIYEQYF TGTGCCAGCAGATACAGTGGAGGCCCGATCTACGAGCAGTACTTC
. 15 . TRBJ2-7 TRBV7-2 CASSLVLGAPYEQYF TGTGCCAGCAGCTTAGTTTTAGGAGCCCCCTACGAGCAGTACTTC
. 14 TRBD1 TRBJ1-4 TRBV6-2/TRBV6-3 CASSWTGVGEKLFF TGTGCCAGCAGTTGGACAGGCGTTGGTGAAAAACTGTTTTTT
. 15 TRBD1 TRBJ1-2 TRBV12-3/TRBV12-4 CASTQRTGWIYGYTF TGTGCCAGCACCCAACGGACAGGGTGGATCTATGGCTACACCTTC
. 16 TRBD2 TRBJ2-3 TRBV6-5 CASRLSSGGESDTQYF TGTGCCAGCAGATTAAGTAGCGGGGGGGAGTCAGATACGCAGTATTTT
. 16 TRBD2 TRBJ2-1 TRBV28 CASSFDLAGGSDEQFF TGTGCCAGCAGTTTTGACCTAGCGGGAGGCTCCGATGAGCAGTTCTTC
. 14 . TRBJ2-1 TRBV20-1 CSASGSAGLREQFF TGCAGTGCTAGCGGGAGTGCAGGTCTCAGGGAGCAGTTCTTC
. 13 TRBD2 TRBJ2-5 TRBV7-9 CASSFSGGGTQYF TGTGCCAGCAGCTTTAGCGGGGGCGGAACCCAGTACTTC
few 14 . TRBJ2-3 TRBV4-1 CASSQDTNTDTQYF TGCGCCAGCAGCCAGGACACTAACACAGATACGCAGTATTTT
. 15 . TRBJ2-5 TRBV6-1 CASSDNAGRQETQYF TGTGCCAGCAGTGATAACGCTGGGCGGCAAGAGACCCAGTACTTC
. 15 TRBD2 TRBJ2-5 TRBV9 CASSTVAGRKETQYF TGTGCCAGCAGCACTGTAGCGGGAAGGAAAGAGACCCAGTACTTC
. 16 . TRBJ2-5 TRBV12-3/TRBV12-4 CASSPDYPNGQETQYF TGTGCCAGCAGTCCGGACTATCCAAATGGGCAAGAGACCCAGTACTTC
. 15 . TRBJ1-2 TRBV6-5 CASSYTRGVRYGYTF TGTGCCAGCAGTTACACTCGGGGAGTCCGCTATGGCTACACCTTC
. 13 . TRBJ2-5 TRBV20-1 CSQSTGLLETQYF TGCAGCCAATCCACCGGACTTTTGGAGACCCAGTACTTC
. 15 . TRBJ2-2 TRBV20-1 CSADGQPGGTGELFF TGCAGTGCTGACGGACAGCCGGGAGGCACCGGGGAGCTGTTTTTT
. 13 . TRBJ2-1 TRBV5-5 CASSHTGSNEQFF TGTGCCAGCAGCCATACGGGGTCCAACGAGCAGTTCTTC
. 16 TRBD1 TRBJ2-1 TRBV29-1 CSVEPGTGGTYNEQFF TGCAGCGTTGAACCGGGGACAGGGGGCACCTACAATGAGCAGTTCTTC
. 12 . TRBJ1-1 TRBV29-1 CSVGYRNTEAFF TGCAGCGTTGGATACAGGAACACTGAAGCTTTCTTT
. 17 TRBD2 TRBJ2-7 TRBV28 CASSFSSGGDINYEQYF TGTGCCAGCAGTTTCTCTAGCGGGGGGGACATCAACTACGAGCAGTACTTC
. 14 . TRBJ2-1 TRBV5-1 CASSLAEESNEQFF TGCGCCAGCTCATTAGCGGAGGAGAGTAATGAGCAGTTCTTC
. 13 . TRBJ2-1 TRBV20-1 CSARWGRHNEQFF TGCAGTGCTAGATGGGGTAGACACAATGAGCAGTTCTTC
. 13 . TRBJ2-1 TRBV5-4 CASSSRVGNEQFF TGTGCCAGCAGCTCCAGGGTGGGGAATGAGCAGTTCTTC
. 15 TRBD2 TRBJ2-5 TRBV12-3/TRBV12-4 CASSLSGGAKNEQYF TGTGCCAGCAGTCTTAGCGGGGGGGCGAAGAATGAGCAGTACTTC
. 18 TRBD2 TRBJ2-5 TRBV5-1 CASSSPGTSGPGEETQYF TGCGCCAGCAGCTCGCCCGGGACTAGCGGCCCAGGAGAAGAGACCCAGTACTTC
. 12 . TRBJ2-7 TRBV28 CASTASLYEQYF TGTGCCAGCACCGCCAGCCTCTACGAGCAGTACTTC
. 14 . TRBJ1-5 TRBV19 CASQGLNLAQPQHF TGTGCCTCCCAAGGGCTCAATCTGGCTCAGCCCCAGCATTTT
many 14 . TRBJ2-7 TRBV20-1 CSASPRAGGYEQYF TGCAGTGCTAGTCCGAGGGCGGGTGGGTACGAGCAGTACTTC
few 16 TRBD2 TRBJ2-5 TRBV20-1 CSANPAHSGLAVEQYF TGCAGTGCTAACCCCGCCCACTCGGGACTAGCGGTTGAGCAGTACTTC
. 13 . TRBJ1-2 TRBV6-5 CASSVGQWDCCTF TGTGCCAGCAGTGTTGGACAGTGGGACTGCTGCACCTTC
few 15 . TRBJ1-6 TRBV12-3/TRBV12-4 CASSLQQVTRSPLHF TGTGCCAGCAGTCTACAACAGGTTACCAGGTCACCCCTCCACTTT
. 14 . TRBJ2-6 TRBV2 CASNRGLGANVLTF TGTGCCAGCAACCGTGGCCTGGGGGCCAACGTCCTGACTTTC
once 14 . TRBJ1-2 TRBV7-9 CASSLVGVNYGYTF TGTGCCAGCAGCTTAGTGGGGGTTAACTATGGCTACACCTTC
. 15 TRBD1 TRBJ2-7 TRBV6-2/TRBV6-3 CASTGAGQGSYEQYF TGTGCCAGCACTGGTGCGGGACAGGGTTCCTACGAGCAGTACTTC
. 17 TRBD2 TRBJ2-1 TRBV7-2 CASSLAGGFPNPNEQFF TGTGCCAGCAGCTTAGCGGGAGGGTTCCCCAACCCCAATGAGCAGTTCTTC
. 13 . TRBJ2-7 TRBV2 CASSEPGDYEQYF TGTGCCAGCAGTGAACCAGGGGACTACGAGCAGTACTTC
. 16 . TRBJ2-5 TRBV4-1 CASSQSLHQEKETQYF TGCGCCAGCAGCCAATCCCTTCACCAGGAGAAAGAGACCCAGTACTTC
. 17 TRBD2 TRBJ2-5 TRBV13 CASSLGVGWSSGETQYF TGTGCCAGCAGCTTAGGAGTAGGGTGGTCTAGCGGAGAGACCCAGTACTTC
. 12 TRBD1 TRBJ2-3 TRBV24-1 CATSQGADTQYF TGTGCCACCAGCCAGGGGGCCGATACGCAGTATTTT